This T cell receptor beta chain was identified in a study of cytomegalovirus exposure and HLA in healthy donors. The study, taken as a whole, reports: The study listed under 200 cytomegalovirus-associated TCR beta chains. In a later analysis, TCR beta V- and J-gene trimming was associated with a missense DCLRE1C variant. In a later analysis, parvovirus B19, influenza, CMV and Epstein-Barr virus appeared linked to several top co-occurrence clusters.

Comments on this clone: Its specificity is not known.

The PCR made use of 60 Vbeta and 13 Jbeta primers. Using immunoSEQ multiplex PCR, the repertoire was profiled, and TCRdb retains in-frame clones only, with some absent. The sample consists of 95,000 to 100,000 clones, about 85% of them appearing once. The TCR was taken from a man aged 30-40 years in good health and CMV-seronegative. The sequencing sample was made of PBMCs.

The CDR3 DNA follows: TGTGCCAGCAGAACCGGTCGAGGCCAGCTGGCGGGAGTGAATGAGCAGTTCTTC. Translation: CASRTGRGQLAGVNEQFF. This rearrangement joins TRBV27 to TRBJ2-1; TRBD2 aligns across 7 bases. Germline V gene sequence: CDR1 MNHEY, CDR2 SMNVEV (reference sequence). This CDR3 is built from 18 residues. After removal of 6 bases from V and 7 bases from J, the junction contained 21 bases not matched to a gene.